Listed below are T cell receptor beta chains from one sample, sequenced in a study of T-cell reconstitution after alpha-beta-depleted transplantation in children. A single record per CDR3 protein comes from TCRdb applying MiXCR to the PCR reads. This sample yields roughly 300,000 distinct CDR3 sequences, of which approximately 10% are seen a single time; around 2.4% belongs to the top ten. The sequencing used PBMCs from the stem cell graft donor, collected from the stem cell graft. The receptors were sampled from a human donor who donated a stem cell graft to a child with acute lymphoblastic leukemia. Each CDR3 is given with its conserved first and last residue. A D gene is named only where the DNA matches it firmly. Size is omitted from some rows. Given values are once, few, many or a class for expanded clones.

abundance: many; v_gene: TRBV5-1; j_gene: TRBJ1-2; d_gene: TRBD1; CDR3aa: CASKGAFYGYTF; CDR3nt: TGCGCCAGTAAGGGGGCTTTCTATGGCTACACCTTC
abundance: NA; v_gene: TRBV20-1; j_gene: TRBJ2-3; d_gene: NA; CDR3aa: CSARGSMDTQYF; CDR3nt: TGCAGTGCTAGAGGTTCGATGGATACGCAGTATTTT
abundance: NA; v_gene: TRBV5-1; j_gene: TRBJ2-7; d_gene: NA; CDR3aa: CASSRLPLPNEQYF; CDR3nt: TGCGCCAGCAGCCGCTTACCCCTGCCTAACGAGCAGTACTTC
abundance: few; v_gene: TRBV5-1; j_gene: TRBJ2-3; d_gene: NA; CDR3aa: CASNQGLQTDTQYF; CDR3nt: TGCGCCAGCAATCAGGGTCTCCAGACAGATACGCAGTATTTT
abundance: NA; v_gene: TRBV5-1; j_gene: TRBJ2-7; d_gene: TRBD1; CDR3aa: CASSLAKTGEGSYEQYF; CDR3nt: TGCGCCAGCAGCTTGGCGAAAACAGGGGAAGGTTCCTACGAGCAGTACTTC
abundance: NA; v_gene: TRBV12-3/TRBV12-4; j_gene: TRBJ1-4; d_gene: NA; CDR3aa: CASSFWGTGEKLFF; CDR3nt: TGTGCCAGCAGTTTTTGGGGGACGGGGGAAAAACTGTTTTTT
abundance: NA; v_gene: TRBV28; j_gene: TRBJ1-6; d_gene: NA; CDR3aa: CASSLQGISPLHF; CDR3nt: TGTGCCAGCAGTTTACAGGGCATTTCACCCCTCCACTTT
abundance: few; v_gene: TRBV28; j_gene: TRBJ2-7; d_gene: TRBD1; CDR3aa: CASSPPRTGPDSYEQYF; CDR3nt: TGTGCCAGCAGCCCCCCGAGGACAGGGCCGGATTCCTACGAGCAGTACTTC
abundance: many; v_gene: TRBV20-1; j_gene: TRBJ2-7; d_gene: TRBD2; CDR3aa: CSWTSGDSYEQYF; CDR3nt: TGCAGTTGGACTAGCGGGGACTCCTACGAGCAGTACTTC
abundance: many; v_gene: TRBV7-3; j_gene: TRBJ2-1; d_gene: TRBD2; CDR3aa: CASSLTREGYNEQFF; CDR3nt: TGTGCCAGCAGCTTAACGCGGGAGGGGTACAATGAGCAGTTCTTC
abundance: few; v_gene: TRBV6-2/TRBV6-3; j_gene: TRBJ1-1; d_gene: TRBD1; CDR3aa: CATRFVPDRDNTEAFF; CDR3nt: TGTGCCACCCGATTCGTTCCAGACAGGGACAACACTGAAGCTTTCTTT
abundance: few; v_gene: TRBV6-5; j_gene: TRBJ2-5; d_gene: NA; CDR3aa: CASKPGIRQETQYF; CDR3nt: TGTGCCAGCAAGCCGGGAATTCGACAAGAGACCCAGTACTTC
abundance: many; v_gene: TRBV4-1; j_gene: TRBJ2-1; d_gene: TRBD2; CDR3aa: CASSLGLAGYNEQFF; CDR3nt: TGTGCCAGCAGCCTGGGACTAGCGGGATACAATGAGCAGTTCTTC
abundance: few; v_gene: TRBV12-3/TRBV12-4; j_gene: TRBJ2-1; d_gene: NA; CDR3aa: CASSFSGTEQFF; CDR3nt: TGTGCCAGCAGTTTTAGCGGAACAGAGCAGTTCTTC
abundance: many; v_gene: TRBV7-3; j_gene: TRBJ2-3; d_gene: TRBD2; CDR3aa: CASRLAGDTDTQYF; CDR3nt: TGTGCCAGCAGGCTAGCGGGAGACACAGATACGCAGTATTTT
abundance: many; v_gene: TRBV18; j_gene: TRBJ2-1; d_gene: TRBD1; CDR3aa: CASSGQANNEQFF; CDR3nt: TGTGCCAGCTCGGGACAGGCCAACAATGAGCAGTTCTTC
abundance: NA; v_gene: TRBV12-3/TRBV12-4; j_gene: TRBJ1-2; d_gene: TRBD1; CDR3aa: CASSQTGLGDGYTF; CDR3nt: TGTGCCAGCAGCCAGACAGGGCTTGGGGATGGCTACACCTTC
abundance: NA; v_gene: TRBV12-3/TRBV12-4; j_gene: TRBJ2-7; d_gene: TRBD1; CDR3aa: CASKRGQGADEQYF; CDR3nt: TGTGCCAGCAAACGGGGGCAGGGGGCGGACGAGCAGTACTTC
abundance: NA; v_gene: TRBV3-1; j_gene: TRBJ2-5; d_gene: NA; CDR3aa: CASSQGDGQETQYF; CDR3nt: TGTGCCAGCAGCCAAGGGGACGGCCAAGAGACCCAGTACTTC
abundance: NA; v_gene: TRBV2; j_gene: TRBJ2-5; d_gene: NA; CDR3aa: CASSEAPGRTQYF; CDR3nt: TGTGCCAGCAGTGAAGCGCCGGGCCGGACCCAGTACTTC
abundance: NA; v_gene: TRBV4-3; j_gene: TRBJ2-5; d_gene: NA; CDR3aa: CASSQDLKGGPLNQETQYF; CDR3nt: TGCGCCAGCAGCCAAGATCTCAAGGGGGGGCCGCTCAATCAAGAGACCCAGTACTTC
abundance: NA; v_gene: TRBV15; j_gene: TRBJ1-1; d_gene: NA; CDR3aa: CATRSRQIGLQTENTEPFF; CDR3nt: TGTGCCACCAGGAGTCGACAGATTGGGCTGCAAACAGAGAACACTGAACCTTTCTTT
abundance: NA; v_gene: TRBV21-1; j_gene: TRBJ1-2; d_gene: NA; CDR3aa: CASSTDRGWAGYTF; CDR3nt: TGTGCCAGCAGCACGGACAGGGGGTGGGCTGGCTACACCTTC